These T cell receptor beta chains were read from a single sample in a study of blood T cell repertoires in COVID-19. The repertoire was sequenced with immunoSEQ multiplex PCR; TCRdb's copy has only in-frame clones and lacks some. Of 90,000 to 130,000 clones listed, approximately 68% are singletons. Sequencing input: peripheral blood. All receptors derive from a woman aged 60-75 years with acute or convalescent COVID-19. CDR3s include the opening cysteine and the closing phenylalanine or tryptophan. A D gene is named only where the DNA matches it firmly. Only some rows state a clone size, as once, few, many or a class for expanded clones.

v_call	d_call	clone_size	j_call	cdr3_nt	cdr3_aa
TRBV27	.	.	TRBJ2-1	TGTGCCAGCAGTTTACCTAGGGGGAGGCAGTTCTTC	CASSLPRGRQFF
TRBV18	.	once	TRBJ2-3	TGTGCCAGCTCACCGACGGGGTCCACAGATACGCAGTATTTT	CASSPTGSTDTQYF
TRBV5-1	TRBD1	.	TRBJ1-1	TGCGCCAGCAGCGCCAGGACAGGGTCAGCTTTCTTT	CASSARTGSAFF
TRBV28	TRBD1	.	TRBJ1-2	TGTGCCAGCGGAGTGGCCCAAGCAGGGGGGGGCTACACCTTC	CASGVAQAGGGYTF
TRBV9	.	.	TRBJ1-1	TGTGCCAGCAGCGTAGCCGGGACACCGAACACTGAAGCTTTCTTT	CASSVAGTPNTEAFF
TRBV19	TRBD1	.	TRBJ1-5	TGTGCCAGTAACCCAAGGACAGGGAATAGCAATCAGCCCCAGCATTTT	CASNPRTGNSNQPQHF
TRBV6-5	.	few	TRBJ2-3	TGTGCCAGCAGTCCTGGACTGGGAGCTGATACGCAGTATTTT	CASSPGLGADTQYF
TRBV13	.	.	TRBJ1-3	TGTGCCAGCAGCCCGCCATCGCTGGGGGCCGGAAACACCATATATTTT	CASSPPSLGAGNTIYF
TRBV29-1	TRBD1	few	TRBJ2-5	TGCAGCATAACAGGGGAAGAGACCCAGTACTTC	CSITGEETQYF
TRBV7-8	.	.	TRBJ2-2	TGTGCCAGCAGCTTAGGAGGGCGGGGCACCGGGGAGCTGTTTTTT	CASSLGGRGTGELFF
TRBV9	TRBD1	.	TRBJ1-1	TGTGCCAGCAGCGTAGTTGGGACTCCTGGCAGGGGGACTGAAGCTTTCTTT	CASSVVGTPGRGTEAFF
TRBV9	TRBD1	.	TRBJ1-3	TGTGCCAGCAGCGTAGTTGGGGACAGGGGAAACACCATATATTTT	CASSVVGDRGNTIYF